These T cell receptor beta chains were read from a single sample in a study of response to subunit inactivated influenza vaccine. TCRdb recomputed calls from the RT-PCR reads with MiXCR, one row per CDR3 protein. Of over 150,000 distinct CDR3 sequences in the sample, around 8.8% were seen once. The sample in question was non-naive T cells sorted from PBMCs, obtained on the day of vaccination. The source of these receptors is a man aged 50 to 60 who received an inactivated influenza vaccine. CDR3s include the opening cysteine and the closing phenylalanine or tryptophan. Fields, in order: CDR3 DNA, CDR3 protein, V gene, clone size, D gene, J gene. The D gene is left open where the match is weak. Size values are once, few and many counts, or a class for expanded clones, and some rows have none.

TGTGCCAGCAGCAACAGGGGCAATCAGCCCCAGCATTTT	CASSNRGNQPQHF	TRBV27	many	NA	TRBJ1-5
TGTGCCATCAGTGAGTCCTGGTATGGCTACACCTTC	CAISESWYGYTF	TRBV10-3	many	NA	TRBJ1-2
TGTGCCAGCAGCCCCTTGACAGGGCCCCGAGAGACCCAGTACTTC	CASSPLTGPRETQYF	TRBV7-2	few	TRBD1	TRBJ2-5
TGTGCCAGCGCTCAAGCGCAGGGGAGCAATCAGCCCCAGCATTTT	CASAQAQGSNQPQHF	TRBV4-2	many	NA	TRBJ1-5
TGCAGTGCTAGCCCGGGGGGCCAAGAGACCCAGTACTTC	CSASPGGQETQYF	TRBV20-1	few	TRBD2	TRBJ2-5
TGTGCCAGCAGCCTCCACAGGGTTGAAAAACTGTTTTTT	CASSLHRVEKLFF	TRBV6-6	many	NA	TRBJ1-4
TGTGCCAGCAGGGAAACAGGGCTAGGGGAGCTGTTTTTT	CASRETGLGELFF	TRBV6-1	few	NA	TRBJ2-2
TGTGCCAGCACCCCAGCCCCAAGCTCCTACAATGAGCAGTTCTTC	CASTPAPSSYNEQFF	TRBV5-6	many	NA	TRBJ2-1
TGTGCCAGCAGTGGTCCCGGGACAGGGGGCATTCAGCCCCAGCATTTT	CASSGPGTGGIQPQHF	TRBV28	few	TRBD1	TRBJ1-5
TGCAGCGTGCACGGGGGGTCCGAGCAGTACTTC	CSVHGGSEQYF	TRBV29-1	NA	TRBD2	TRBJ2-7
TGTGCCAGCAGCTTGGGACAGGGGGCTTTGAATGAGCAGTTCTTC	CASSLGQGALNEQFF	TRBV7-8	NA	TRBD1	TRBJ2-1